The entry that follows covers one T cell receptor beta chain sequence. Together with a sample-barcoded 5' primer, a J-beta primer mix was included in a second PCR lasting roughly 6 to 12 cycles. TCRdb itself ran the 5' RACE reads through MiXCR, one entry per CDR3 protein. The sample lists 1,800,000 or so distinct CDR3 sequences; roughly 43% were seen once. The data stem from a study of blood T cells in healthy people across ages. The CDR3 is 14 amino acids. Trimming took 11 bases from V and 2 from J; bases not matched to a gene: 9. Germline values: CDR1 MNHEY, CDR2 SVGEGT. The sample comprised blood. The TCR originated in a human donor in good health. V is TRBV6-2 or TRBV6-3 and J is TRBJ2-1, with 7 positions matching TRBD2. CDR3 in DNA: TGTGCCGGGGGGGGACGGGGAGCCTACAATGAGCAGTTCTTC. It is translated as CAGGGRGAYNEQFF.